This T cell receptor beta chain emerged from a study of T cell responses to AZD1222 COVID-19 vaccine. The germline V gene encodes CDR1 SGDLS and CDR2 YYNGEE. Trimming left V 4 bases short and J 2 bases short, with 10 bases between. The CDR3 loop spans 13 amino acids. The protocol was immunoSEQ multiplex PCR, while the TCRdb copy is restricted to in-frame clones and leaves out a portion. The data show approximately 100,000 clones, with about 90% seen just once and approximately 15% held by the top ten. Overall study results and limits: Vaccine-related CD4 TCRs covered spike, predominating at 160-218 and 743-854. The peak T cell response came first, and repertoires were sampled only after it.

This clone was counted only a few times. What it recognizes is unknown. The J gene is TRBJ2-7, the V gene TRBV9; D gene uncertain. The source is an adult in good health. This sample comprised peripheral blood, obtained on day 0 of AZD1222 vaccination. CDR3 DNA sequence: TGTGCCAGCAGCTCGGGCGGTACCTACGAGCAGTACTTC. It yields the protein CASSSGGTYEQYF.